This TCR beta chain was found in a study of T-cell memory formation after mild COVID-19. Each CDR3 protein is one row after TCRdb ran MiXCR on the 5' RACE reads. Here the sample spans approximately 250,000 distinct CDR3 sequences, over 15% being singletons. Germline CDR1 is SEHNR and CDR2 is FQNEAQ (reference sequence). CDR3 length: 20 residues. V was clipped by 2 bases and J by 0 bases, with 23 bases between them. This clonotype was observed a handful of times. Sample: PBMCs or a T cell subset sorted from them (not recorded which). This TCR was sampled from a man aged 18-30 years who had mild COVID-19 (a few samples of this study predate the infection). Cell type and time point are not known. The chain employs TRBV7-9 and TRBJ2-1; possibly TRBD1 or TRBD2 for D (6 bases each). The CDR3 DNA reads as TGTGCCAGCAGCTTAAGAGGGGGTGGTAGCGGCCCTTACTCCTACAATGAGCAGTTCTTC. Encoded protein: CASSLRGGGSGPYSYNEQFF.